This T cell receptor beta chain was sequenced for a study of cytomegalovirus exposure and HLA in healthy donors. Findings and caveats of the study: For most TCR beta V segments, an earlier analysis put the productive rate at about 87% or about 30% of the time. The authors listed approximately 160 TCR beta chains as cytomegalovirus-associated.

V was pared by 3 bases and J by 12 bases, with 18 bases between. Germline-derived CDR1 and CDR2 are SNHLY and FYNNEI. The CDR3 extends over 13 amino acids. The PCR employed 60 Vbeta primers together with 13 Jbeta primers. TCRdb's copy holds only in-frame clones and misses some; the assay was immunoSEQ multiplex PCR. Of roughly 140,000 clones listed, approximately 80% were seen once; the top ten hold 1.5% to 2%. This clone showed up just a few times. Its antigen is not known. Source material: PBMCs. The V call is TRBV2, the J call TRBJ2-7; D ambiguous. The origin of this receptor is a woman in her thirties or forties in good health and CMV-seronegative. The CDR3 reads CASSEQEPKQGYF. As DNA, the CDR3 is TGTGCCAGCAGTGAGCAGGAACCTAAGCAAGGGTACTTC.